This T cell receptor beta chain was recovered during a study of early T cells in non-severe SARS-CoV-2 infection. Across the study: RNA in bulk from unsorted whole blood was sequenced, and chains were unpaired.

Per germline, CDR1 SGHTA and CDR2 FQGNSA. The V and J ends lost 3 bases and 1 base, in that order; junction bases with no gene match: 2. CDR3 length: 15 residues. Broader study findings: VDJdb matching favored anti-spike CD8 responses, missing private and CD4 specificities.

Individually, cDNA molecules had unique molecular identifiers attached to them. TCRdb re-called the 5' RACE reads through MiXCR, storing one row per CDR3 protein. The sample lists around 37,000 distinct CDR3 sequences, 8% to 9.5% occurring once. This clonotype has ten or more counts. Its antigen is currently unknown. Sample: whole blood. The sequence was obtained from an adult who was a healthcare worker with PCR-confirmed SARS-CoV-2 infection or an uninfected control (not recorded which). The chain has TRBV7-2 and TRBJ1-1, with 10 bases lining up with TRBD1. The CDR3 region has the DNA TGTGCCAGCAGCTTCAGGACAGGGGGGAACACTGAAGCTTTCTTT. Translating it yields CASSFRTGGNTEAFF. Supplemented by reference TRBV7-2 and TRBJ1-1, the full variable domain reads GAGVSQSPSNKVTEKGKDVELRCDPISGHTALYWYRQSLGQGLEFLIYFQGNSAPDKSGLPSDRFSAERTGGSVSTLTIQRTQQEDSAVYLCASSFRTGGNTEAFFGQGTRLTVV.